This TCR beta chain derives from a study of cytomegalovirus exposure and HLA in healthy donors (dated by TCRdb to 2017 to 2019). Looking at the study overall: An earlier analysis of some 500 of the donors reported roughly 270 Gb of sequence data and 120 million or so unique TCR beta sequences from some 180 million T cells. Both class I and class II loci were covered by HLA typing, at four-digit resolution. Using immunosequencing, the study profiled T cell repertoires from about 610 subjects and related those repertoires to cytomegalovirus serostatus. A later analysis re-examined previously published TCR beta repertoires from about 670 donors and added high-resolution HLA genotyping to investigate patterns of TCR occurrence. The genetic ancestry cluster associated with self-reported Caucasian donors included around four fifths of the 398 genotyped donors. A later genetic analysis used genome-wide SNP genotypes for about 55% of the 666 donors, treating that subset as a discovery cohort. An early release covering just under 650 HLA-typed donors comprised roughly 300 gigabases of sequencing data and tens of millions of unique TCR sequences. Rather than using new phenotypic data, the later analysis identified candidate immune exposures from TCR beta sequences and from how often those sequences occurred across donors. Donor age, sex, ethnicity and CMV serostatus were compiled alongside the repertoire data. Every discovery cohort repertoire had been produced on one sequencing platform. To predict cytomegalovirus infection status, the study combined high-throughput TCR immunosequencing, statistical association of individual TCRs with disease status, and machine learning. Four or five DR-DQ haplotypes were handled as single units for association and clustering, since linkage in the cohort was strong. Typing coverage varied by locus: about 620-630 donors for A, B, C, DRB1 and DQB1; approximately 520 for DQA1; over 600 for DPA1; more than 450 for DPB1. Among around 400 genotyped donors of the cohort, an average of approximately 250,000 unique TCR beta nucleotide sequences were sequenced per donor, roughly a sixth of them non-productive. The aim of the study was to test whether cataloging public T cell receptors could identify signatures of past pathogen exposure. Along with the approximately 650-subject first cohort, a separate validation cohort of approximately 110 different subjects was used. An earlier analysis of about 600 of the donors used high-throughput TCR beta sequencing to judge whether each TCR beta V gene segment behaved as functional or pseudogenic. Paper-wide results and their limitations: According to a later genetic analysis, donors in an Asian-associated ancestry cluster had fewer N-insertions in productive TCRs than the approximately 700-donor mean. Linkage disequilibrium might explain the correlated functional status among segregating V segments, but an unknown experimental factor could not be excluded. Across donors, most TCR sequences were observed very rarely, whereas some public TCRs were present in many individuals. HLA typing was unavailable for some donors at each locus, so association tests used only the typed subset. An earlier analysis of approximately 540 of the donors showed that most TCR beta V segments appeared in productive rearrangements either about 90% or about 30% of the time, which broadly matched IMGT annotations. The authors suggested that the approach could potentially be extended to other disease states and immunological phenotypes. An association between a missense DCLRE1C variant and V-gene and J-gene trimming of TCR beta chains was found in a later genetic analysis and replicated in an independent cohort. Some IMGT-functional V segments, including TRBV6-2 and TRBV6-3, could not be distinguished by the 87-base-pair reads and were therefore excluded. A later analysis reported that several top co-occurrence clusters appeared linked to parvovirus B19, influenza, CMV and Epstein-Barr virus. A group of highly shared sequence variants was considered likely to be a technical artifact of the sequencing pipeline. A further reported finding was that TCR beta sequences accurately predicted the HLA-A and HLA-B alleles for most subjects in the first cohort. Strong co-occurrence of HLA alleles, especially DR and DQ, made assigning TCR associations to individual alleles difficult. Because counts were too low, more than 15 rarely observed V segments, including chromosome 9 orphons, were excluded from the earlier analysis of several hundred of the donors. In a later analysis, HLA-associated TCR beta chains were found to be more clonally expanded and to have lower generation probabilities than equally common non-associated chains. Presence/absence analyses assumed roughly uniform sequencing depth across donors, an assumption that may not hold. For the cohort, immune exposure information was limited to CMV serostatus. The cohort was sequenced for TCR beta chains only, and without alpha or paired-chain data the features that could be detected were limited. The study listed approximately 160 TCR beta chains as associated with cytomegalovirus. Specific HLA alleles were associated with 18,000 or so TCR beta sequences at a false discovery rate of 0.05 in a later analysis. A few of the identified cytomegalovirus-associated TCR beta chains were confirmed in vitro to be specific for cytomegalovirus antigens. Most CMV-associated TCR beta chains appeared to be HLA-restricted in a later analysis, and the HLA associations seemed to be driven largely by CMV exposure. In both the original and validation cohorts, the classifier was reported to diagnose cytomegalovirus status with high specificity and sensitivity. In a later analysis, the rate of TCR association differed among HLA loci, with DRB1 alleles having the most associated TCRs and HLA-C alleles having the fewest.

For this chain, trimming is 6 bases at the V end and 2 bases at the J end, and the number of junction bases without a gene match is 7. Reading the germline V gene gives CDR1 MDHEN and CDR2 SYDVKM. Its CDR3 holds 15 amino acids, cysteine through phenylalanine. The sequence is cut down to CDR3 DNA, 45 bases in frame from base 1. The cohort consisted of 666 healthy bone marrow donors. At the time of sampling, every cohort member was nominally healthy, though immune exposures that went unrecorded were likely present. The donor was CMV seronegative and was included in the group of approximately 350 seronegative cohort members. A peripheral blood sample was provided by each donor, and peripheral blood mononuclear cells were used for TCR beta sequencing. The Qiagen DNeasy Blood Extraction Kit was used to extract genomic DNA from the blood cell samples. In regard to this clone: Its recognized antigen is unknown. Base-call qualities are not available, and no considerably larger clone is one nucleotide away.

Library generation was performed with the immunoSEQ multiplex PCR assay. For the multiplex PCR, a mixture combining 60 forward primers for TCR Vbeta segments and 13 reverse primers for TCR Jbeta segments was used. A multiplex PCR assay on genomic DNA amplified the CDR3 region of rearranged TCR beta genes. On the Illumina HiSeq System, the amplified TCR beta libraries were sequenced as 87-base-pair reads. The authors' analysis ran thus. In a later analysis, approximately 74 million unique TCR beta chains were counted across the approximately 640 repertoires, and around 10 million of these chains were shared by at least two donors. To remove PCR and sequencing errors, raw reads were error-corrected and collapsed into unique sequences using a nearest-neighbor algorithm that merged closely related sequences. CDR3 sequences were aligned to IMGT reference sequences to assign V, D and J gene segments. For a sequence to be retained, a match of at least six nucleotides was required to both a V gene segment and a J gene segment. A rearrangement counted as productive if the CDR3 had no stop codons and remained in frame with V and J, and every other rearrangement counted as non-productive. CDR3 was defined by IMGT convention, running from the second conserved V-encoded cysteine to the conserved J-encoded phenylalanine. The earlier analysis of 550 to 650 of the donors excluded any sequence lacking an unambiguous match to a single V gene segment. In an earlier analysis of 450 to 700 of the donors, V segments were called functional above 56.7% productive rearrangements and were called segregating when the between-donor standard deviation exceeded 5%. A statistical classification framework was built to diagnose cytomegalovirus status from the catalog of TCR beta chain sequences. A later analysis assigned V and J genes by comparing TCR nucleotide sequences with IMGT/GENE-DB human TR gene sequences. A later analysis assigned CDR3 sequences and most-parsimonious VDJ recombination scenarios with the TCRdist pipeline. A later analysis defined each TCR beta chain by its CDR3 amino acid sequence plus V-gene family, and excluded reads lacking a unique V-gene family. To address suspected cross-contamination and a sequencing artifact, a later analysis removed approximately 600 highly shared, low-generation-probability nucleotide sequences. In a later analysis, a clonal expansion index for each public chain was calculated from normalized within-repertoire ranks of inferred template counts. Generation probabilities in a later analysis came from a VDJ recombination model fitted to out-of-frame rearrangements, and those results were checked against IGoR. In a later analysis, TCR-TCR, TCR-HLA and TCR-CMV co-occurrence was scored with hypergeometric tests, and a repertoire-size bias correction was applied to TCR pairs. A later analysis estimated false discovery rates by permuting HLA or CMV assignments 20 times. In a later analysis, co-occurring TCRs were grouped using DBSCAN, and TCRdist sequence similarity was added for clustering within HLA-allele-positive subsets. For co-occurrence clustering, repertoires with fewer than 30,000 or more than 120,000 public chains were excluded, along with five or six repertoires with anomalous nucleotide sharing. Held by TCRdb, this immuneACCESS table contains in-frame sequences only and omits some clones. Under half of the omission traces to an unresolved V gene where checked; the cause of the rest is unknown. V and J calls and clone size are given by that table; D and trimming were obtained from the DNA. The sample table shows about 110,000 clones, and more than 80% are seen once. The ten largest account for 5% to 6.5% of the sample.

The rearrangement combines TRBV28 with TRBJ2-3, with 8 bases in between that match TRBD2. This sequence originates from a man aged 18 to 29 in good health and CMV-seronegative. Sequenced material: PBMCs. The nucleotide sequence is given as TGTGCCAGCAGGATCCTAGCGGGTGACACAGATACGCAGTATTTT. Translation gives CASRILAGDTDTQYF.